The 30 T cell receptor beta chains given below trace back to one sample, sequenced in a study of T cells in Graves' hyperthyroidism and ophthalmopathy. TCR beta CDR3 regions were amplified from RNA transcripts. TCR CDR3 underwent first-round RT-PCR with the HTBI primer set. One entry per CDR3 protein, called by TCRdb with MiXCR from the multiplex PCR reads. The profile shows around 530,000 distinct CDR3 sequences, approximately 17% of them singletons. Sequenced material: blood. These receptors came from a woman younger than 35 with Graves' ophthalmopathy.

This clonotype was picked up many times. In DNA form, the CDR3 reads TGTGCCAGCAGTTACTCGATTGCTAGCGGGGACAACACCGGGGAGCTGTTTTTT. Protein sequence: CASSYSIASGDNTGELFF. This chain joins TRBV6-2 or TRBV6-3 and TRBJ2-2; 9 bases map to TRBD2. CDR3 length equals 18 residues. Germline V lookup: CDR1 MNHEY, CDR2 SVGEGT. With V trimmed by 0 bases and J by 2 bases, 7 bases remained unmatched.

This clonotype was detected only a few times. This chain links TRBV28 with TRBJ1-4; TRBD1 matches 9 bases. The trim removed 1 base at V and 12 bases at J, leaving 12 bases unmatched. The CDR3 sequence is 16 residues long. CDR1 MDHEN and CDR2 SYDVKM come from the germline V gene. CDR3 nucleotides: TGTGCCAGCAGTTTATCCTCCCCGGTGACAGGGGGGGAACTGTTTTTT. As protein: CASSLSSPVTGGELFF.

Here the CDR3 reads CASSQGLAYEQYF. The CDR3 DNA sequence: TGTGCCAGCAGCCAAGGACTAGCGTACGAGCAGTACTTC. This chain joins TRBV4-2 and TRBJ2-7; 8 bases match TRBD2. Germline CDR1 is LGHNA and CDR2 is YNFKEQ. The CDR3 runs 13 residues. The junction had 0 bases not matched to a gene; V was cut back by 1 base and J by 4 bases.

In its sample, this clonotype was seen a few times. CDR3 nucleotide sequence: TGTGCCAGTAGTATACATGTAGATGCGGACACTGAAGCTTTCTTT. This translates into CASSIHVDADTEAFF. V gene TRBV19 combines with J gene TRBJ1-1; D not certain. There are 15 residues in the CDR3. Trimming removed 2 bases at V and 3 bases at J, with 13 bases between. Looked up from germline, CDR1 is LNHDA and CDR2 is SQIVND (reference sequence).

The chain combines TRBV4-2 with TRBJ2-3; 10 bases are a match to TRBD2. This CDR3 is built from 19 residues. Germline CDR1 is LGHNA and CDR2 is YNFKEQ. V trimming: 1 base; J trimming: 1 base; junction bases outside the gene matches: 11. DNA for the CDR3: TGTGCCAGCAGCCAAGCTGGGTCTAGCGGGGGACCGGGCACAGATACGCAGTATTTT. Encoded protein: CASSQAGSSGGPGTDTQYF.

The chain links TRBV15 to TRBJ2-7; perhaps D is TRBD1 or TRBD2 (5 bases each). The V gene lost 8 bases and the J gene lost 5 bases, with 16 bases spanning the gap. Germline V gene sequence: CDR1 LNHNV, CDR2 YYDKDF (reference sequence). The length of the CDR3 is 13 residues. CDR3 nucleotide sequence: TGTGCCACCGGAAGGGACGATTCGCACGAGCAGTACTTC. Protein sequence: CATGRDDSHEQYF.

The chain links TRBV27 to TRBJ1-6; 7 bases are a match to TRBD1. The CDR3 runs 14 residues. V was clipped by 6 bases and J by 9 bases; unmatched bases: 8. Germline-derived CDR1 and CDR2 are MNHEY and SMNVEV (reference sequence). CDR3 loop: CASSPTGVVSPLHF. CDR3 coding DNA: TGTGCCAGCAGCCCAACAGGGGTTGTTTCACCCCTCCACTTT.

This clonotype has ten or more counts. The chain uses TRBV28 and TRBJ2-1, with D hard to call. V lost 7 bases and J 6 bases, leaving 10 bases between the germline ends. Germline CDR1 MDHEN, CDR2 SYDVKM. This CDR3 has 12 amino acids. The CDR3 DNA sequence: TGTGCCAGCACCCTTGACGGCAATGAGCAGTTCTTC. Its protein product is CASTLDGNEQFF.

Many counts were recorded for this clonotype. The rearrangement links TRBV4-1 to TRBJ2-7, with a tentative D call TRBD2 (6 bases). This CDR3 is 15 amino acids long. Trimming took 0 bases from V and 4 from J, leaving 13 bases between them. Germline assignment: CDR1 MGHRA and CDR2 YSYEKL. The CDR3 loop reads CASSQEPDYVYEQYF. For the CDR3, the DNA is TGCGCCAGCAGCCAAGAACCGGACTATGTATACGAGCAGTACTTC.

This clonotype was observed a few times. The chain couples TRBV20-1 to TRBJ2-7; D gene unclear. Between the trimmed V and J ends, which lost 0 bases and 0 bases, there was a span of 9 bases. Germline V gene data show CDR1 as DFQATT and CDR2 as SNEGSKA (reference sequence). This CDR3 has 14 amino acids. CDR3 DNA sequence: TGCAGTGCTAGAGATCGGAACAACTCCTACGAGCAGTACTTC. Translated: CSARDRNNSYEQYF.

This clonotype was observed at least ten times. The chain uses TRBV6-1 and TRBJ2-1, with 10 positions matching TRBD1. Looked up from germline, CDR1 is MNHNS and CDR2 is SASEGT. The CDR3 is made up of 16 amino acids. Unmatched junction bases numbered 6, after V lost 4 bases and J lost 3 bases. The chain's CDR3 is CASSGIRDRGYNEQFF. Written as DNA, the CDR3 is TGTGCCAGCAGTGGGATCCGGGACAGGGGCTACAATGAGCAGTTCTTC.

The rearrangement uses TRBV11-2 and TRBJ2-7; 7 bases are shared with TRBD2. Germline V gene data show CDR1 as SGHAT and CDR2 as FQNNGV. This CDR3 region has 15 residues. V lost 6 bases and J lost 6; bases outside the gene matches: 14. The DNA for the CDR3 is TGTGCCAGCAGTTGGGGTGGCGGGAGTAGGCGCGAGCAGTACTTC. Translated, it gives CASSWGGGSRREQYF.

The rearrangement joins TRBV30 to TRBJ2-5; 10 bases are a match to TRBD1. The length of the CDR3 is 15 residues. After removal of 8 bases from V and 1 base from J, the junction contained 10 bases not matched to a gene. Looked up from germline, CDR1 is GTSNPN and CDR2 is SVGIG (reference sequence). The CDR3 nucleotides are TGTGCCCGGACCCCGGGACAGGGGTTCCAAGAGACCCAGTACTTC. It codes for CARTPGQGFQETQYF.

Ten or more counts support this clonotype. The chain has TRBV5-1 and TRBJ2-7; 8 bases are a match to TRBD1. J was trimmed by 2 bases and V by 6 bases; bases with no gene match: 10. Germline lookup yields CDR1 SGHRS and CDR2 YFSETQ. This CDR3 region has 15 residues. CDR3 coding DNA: TGCGCCAGCAAACAGGGGGACACCTACACCTACGAGCAGTACTTC. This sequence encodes CASKQGDTYTYEQYF.

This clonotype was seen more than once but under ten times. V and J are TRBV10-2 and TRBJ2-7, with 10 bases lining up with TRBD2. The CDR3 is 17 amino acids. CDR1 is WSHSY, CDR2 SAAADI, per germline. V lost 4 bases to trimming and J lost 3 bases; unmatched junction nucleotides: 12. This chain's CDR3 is CASSGFSGGSLNYEQYF. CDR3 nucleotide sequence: TGCGCCAGCAGTGGATTTAGCGGGGGGTCTCTGAACTACGAGCAGTACTTC.

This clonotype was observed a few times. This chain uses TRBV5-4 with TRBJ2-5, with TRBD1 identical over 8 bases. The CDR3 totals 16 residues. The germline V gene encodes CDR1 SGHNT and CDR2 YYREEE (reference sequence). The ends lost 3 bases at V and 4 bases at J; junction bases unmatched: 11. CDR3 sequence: CASSSIQGARGETQYF. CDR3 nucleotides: TGTGCCAGCAGCTCTATTCAGGGGGCGAGGGGAGAGACCCAGTACTTC.

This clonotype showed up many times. CDR3 region: CASSVELDTEAFF. CDR3 DNA: TGTGCCAGCAGCGTAGAGTTGGACACTGAAGCTTTCTTT. V is TRBV9 and J is TRBJ1-1; no firm D call. Trimming stripped 0 bases from V and 3 bases from J, with 6 bases between. The CDR3 totals 13 residues. Looked up from germline, CDR1 is SGDLS and CDR2 is YYNGEE.

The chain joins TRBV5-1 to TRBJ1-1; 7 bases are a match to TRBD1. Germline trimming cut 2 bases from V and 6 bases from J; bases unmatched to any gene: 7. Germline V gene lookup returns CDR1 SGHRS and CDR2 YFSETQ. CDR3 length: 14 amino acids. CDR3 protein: CASSLTGEGPEAFF. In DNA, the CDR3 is TGCGCCAGCAGCTTAACAGGGGAAGGTCCTGAAGCTTTCTTT.

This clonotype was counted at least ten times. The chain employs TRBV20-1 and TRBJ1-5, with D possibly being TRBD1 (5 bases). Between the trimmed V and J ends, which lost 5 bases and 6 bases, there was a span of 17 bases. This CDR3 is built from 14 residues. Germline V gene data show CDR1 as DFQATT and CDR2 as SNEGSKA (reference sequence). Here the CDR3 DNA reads TGCAGTGCTGTTCAAGGTGGCGGGGCTCAGCCCCAGCATTTT. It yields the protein CSAVQGGGAQPQHF.

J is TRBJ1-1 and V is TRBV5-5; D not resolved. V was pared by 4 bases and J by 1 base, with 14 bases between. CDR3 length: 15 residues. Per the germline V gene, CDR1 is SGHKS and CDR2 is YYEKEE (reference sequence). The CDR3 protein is CASSPNAGRNTEAFF. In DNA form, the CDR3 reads TGTGCCAGCAGCCCCAACGCCGGCAGGAACACTGAAGCTTTCTTT.

In DNA form, the CDR3 reads TGTGCCAGCAGCTTGGACGGACAGGGGGCGTACTATGGCTACACCTTC. Protein: CASSLDGQGAYYGYTF. The chain joins TRBV5-6 to TRBJ1-2, with 11 positions matching TRBD1. V trimming: 0 bases; J trimming: 3 bases; junction bases outside the gene matches: 4. The CDR3 is 16 amino acids. CDR1 SGHDT and CDR2 YYEEEE come from the germline V gene.

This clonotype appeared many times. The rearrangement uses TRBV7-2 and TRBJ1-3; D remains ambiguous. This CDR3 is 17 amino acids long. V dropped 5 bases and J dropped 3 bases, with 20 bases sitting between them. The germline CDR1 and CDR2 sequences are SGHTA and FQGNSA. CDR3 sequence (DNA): TGTGCCAGCAGCCCCCGAGCCCTTGGGGATTTTGGAAACACCATATATTTT. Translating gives CASSPRALGDFGNTIYF.

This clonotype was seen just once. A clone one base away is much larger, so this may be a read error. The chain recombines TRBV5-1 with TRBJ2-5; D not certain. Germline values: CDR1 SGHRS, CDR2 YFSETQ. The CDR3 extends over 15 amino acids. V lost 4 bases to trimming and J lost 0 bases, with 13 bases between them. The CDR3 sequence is CASSRYRVYQETQYF. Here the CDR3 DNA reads TGCGCCAGCAGCCGATACCGGGTGTACCAAGAGACCCAGTACTTC.

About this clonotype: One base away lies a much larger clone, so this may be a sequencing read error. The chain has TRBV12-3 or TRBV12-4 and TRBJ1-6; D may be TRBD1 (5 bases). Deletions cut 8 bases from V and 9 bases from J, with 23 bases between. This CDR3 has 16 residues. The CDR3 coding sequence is TGTGCCAGCGCCCCGGAGTGGGGCCGGGGTGGTTCACCCCTCCACTTT. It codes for CASAPEWGRGGSPLHF.

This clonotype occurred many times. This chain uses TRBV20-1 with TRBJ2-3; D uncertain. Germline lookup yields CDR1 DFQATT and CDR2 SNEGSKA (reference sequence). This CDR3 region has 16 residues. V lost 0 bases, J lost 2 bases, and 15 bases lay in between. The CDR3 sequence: CSARDMDPWPTDTQYF. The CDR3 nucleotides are TGCAGTGCTAGAGACATGGACCCTTGGCCCACAGATACGCAGTATTTT.

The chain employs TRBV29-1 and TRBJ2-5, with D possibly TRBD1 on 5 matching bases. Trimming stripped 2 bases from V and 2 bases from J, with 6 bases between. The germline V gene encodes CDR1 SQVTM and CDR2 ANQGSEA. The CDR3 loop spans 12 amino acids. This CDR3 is CSVEKGQETQYF. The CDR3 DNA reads TGCAGCGTTGAAAAGGGGCAAGAGACCCAGTACTTC.

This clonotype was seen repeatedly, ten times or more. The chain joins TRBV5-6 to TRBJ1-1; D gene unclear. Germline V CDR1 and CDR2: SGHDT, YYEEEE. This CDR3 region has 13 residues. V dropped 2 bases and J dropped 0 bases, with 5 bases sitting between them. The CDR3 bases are TGTGCCAGCAGCTTCTTAATGAACACTGAAGCTTTCTTT. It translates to CASSFLMNTEAFF.

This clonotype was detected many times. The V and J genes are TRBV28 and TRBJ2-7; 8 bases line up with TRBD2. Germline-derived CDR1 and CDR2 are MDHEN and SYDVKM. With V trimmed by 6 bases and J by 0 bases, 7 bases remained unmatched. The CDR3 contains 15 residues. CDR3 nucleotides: TGTGCCAGCAGGCCCCTCGGGAGGGACTCCTACGAGCAGTACTTC. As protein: CASRPLGRDSYEQYF.

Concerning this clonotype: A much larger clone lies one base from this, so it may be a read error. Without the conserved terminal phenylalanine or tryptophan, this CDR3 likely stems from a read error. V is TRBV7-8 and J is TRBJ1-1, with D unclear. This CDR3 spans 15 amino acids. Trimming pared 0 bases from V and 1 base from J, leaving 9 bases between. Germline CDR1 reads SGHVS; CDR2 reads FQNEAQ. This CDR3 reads CASSLAQRANTEAFL. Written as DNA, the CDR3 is TGTGCCAGCAGCTTAGCGCAGCGAGCGAACACTGAAGCTTTCCTT.

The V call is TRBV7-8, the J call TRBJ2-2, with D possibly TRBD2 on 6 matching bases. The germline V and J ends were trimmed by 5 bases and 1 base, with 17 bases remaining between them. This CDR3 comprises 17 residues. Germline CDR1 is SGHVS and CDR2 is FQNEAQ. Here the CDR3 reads CASSPRRVKMNTGELFF. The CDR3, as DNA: TGTGCCAGCAGCCCTAGGAGGGTGAAGATGAACACCGGGGAGCTGTTTTTT. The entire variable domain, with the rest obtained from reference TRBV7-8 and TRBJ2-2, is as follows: GAGVSQSPRYKVAKRGQDVALRCDPISGHVSLFWYQQALGQGPEFLTYFQNEAQLDKSGLPSDRFFAERPEGSVSTLKIQRTQQEDSAVYLCASSPRRVKMNTGELFFGEGSRLTVL.